The rows below give T cell receptor beta chains drawn from one sample of a study of low-dose radiotherapy and immunotherapy resistance in tumors. TCRdb reprocessed the reads via MiXCR and lists one record per CDR3 protein. Found here are around 60,000 distinct CDR3 sequences, 20% to 25% of them singletons; the top ten hold 6.5% to 8%. Source: PBMCs, taken after low-dose radiotherapy plus immunotherapy. All receptors derive from a male donor with prostate cancer. The CDR3 runs from the conserved cysteine through the conserved F or W. Each record gives: J gene, V gene, CDR3 protein.

>TRBJ1-2|TRBV7-9
CASSLGQALNNGYTF
>TRBJ2-4|TRBV27
CASGPGGIQYF
>TRBJ2-2|TRBV18
CASSPPTSGKKTGELFF
>TRBJ1-1|TRBV10-3
CAISSRDANTEAFF
>TRBJ2-2|TRBV12-3/TRBV12-4
CASSFGTGLTGELFF
>TRBJ2-5|TRBV2
CATASGTSRETQYF
>TRBJ1-5|TRBV2
CASSRGWQAYQPQHF
>TRBJ2-5|TRBV19
CASKPGLARQETQYF
>TRBJ2-7|TRBV7-9
CASSYDRYEQYF
>TRBJ2-3|TRBV5-8
CASSEDRIRTDTQYF
>TRBJ1-1|TRBV6-2/TRBV6-3
CASRRQGGIPTEAFF
>TRBJ1-5|TRBV6-2/TRBV6-3
CASSRTGLGQPQHF
>TRBJ2-1|TRBV10-3
CAISDAGVYNEQFF
>TRBJ2-7|TRBV19
CASSILLGSHEQYF
>TRBJ2-2|TRBV5-1
CASSLEGRANTGEPFF
>TRBJ2-6|TRBV20-1
CSAAGTEGSGANVLTF
>TRBJ2-1|TRBV5-3
CASSLSGGRYNEQFF
>TRBJ2-4|TRBV7-2
CASSHLVNRHIQYF
>TRBJ1-5|TRBV2
CASSEGTGVRSNQPQHF
>TRBJ2-3|TRBV20-1
CSATRGITDTQYF
>TRBJ2-2|TRBV30
CAWRGLANTGELFF
>TRBJ2-1|TRBV2
CASAETGDINEQFF
>TRBJ2-3|TRBV27
CASRLLASTDTQYF
>TRBJ2-7|TRBV11-2
CASSVPGQGTEQYF
>TRBJ2-1|TRBV28
CASSSSGGSNEQFF
>TRBJ2-2|TRBV6-2/TRBV6-3
CASSETSGRAPTGELFF
>TRBJ1-4|TRBV19
CASSAPQGHEKLFF
>TRBJ1-4|TRBV4-2
CASSQDRTGRGKLFF
>TRBJ2-5|TRBV19
CASSDTGGETQYF
>TRBJ2-1|TRBV19
CASRRGLAVGEQFF
>TRBJ2-1|TRBV11-3
CASSSRTGSNEQFF
>TRBJ2-7|TRBV27
CASSLRSGVGDYEQYF
>TRBJ1-1|TRBV6-2/TRBV6-3
CATGWGLSEAFF
>TRBJ1-3|TRBV19
CASSGTVDSGNTIYF
>TRBJ1-6|TRBV9
CASSLSLGGTSPLHF
>TRBJ1-5|TRBV7-8
CASSLDRRGYSNQPQHF
>TRBJ2-5|TRBV20-1
CSARGGANQETQYF
>TRBJ1-2|TRBV4-2
CASSLETTGGYGYTF
>TRBJ1-1|TRBV12-3/TRBV12-4
CASSLRAMNTEAFF
>TRBJ2-7|TRBV10-3
CAISPVEAGNYEQYF
>TRBJ2-2|TRBV18
CASSPPKGPVTGELFFF
>TRBJ2-3|TRBV29-1
CSVPGQGVDTQYF
>TRBJ1-6|TRBV4-2
CSSSPGQGARSADSPLHF
>TRBJ2-2|TRBV6-5
CASSRPMGELFF
>TRBJ2-7|TRBV19
CATGGVFGEQYF
>TRBJ1-2|TRBV25-1
CASSEYRTGENYGYTF
>TRBJ2-1|TRBV29-1
CSVSRNEQFF
>TRBJ2-7|TRBV12-3/TRBV12-4
CASSWASYEQYF
>TRBJ2-5|TRBV5-4
CASSFGGGDQETQYF